The 28 T cell receptor beta chains in this list originate from one sample, sequenced in a study of cytomegalovirus exposure and HLA in healthy donors (TCRdb year 2017). The protocol used for the library was the immunoSEQ multiplex PCR assay. For the multiplex PCR, a mixture combining 60 forward primers for TCR Vbeta segments and 13 reverse primers for TCR Jbeta segments was used. TCRdb took this table from immuneACCESS and kept in-frame rearrangements with V and J called. Such tables lack part of the clones; where checked against another copy, unresolved V genes explain under half of the gap, and the rest is unexplained. The sample table records 140,000 or so clones; roughly 80% of these occur just once. Over 0.95% of the sample is taken by the ten largest. Specimen: PBMCs. The receptors come from a female donor in good health and CMV-seronegative.

The chain combines TRBV25-1 with TRBJ2-1; possibly TRBD2 for D (5 bases). Deletions cut 3 bases from V and 0 bases from J, with 15 bases between. The CDR3 sequence is 17 residues long. The germline V gene has CDR1 MGHDK and CDR2 SYGVNS. Written as DNA, the CDR3 is TGTGCCAGCAGTGAGGGCGAGTATGGGAGCTCCTACAATGAGCAGTTCTTC. Its protein product is CASSEGEYGSSYNEQFF.

The rearrangement joins TRBV19 to TRBJ1-3; a possible D gene is TRBD1 (6 bases). This CDR3 is built from 14 residues. Germline CDR1 reads LNHDA; CDR2 reads SQIVND (reference sequence). The V and J ends lost 8 bases and 0 bases respectively, with 11 bases between them. The CDR3 DNA reads TGTGCCAGTTCTACAGGGATCTCTGGAAACACCATATATTTT. Translating gives CASSTGISGNTIYF.

This chain joins TRBV29-1 and TRBJ2-2, with D tentatively TRBD1 (5 bases). The CDR3 runs 13 residues. Germline V lookup: CDR1 SQVTM, CDR2 ANQGSEA. V dropped 1 base and J dropped 5 bases, with 8 bases sitting between them. The DNA for the CDR3 is TGCAGCGTTGAAGGACAGATTACCGGGGAGCTGTTTTTT. Protein product: CSVEGQITGELFF.

The V and J genes are TRBV29-1 and TRBJ2-3; 14 nucleotides align to TRBD2. Germline V gene sequence: CDR1 SQVTM, CDR2 ANQGSEA. Trimming at V came to 6 bases and at J to 4 bases, leaving 3 bases not matched to a gene. The CDR3 has 14 residues. In DNA, the CDR3 is TGCAGCGTGGGGACTAGCGGGAGTGCAGATACGCAGTATTTT. Translated, it gives CSVGTSGSADTQYF.

The table lists this clone with a count of one. The chain joins TRBV5-1 to TRBJ2-5, with TRBD2 matching 10 bases. J gave up 5 bases and V 4 bases, and 11 bases lay outside the gene matches. CDR3 length equals 16 residues. The V gene's germline CDR1 is SGHRS and CDR2 YFSETQ. CDR3 sequence: CASSSQAGTSVETQYF. The CDR3 bases are TGCGCCAGCAGCAGCCAGGCCGGGACTAGCGTCGAGACCCAGTACTTC.

The V and J genes are TRBV6-1 and TRBJ1-1, with D uncertain. In germline, CDR1 is MNHNS, CDR2 SASEGT. With 2 bases removed from V and 2 bases from J, the gap between germline ends came to 9 bases. CDR3 length: 14 residues. CDR3 nucleotides: TGTGCCAGCAGTGAAATGGTTCTAAACACTGAAGCTTTCTTT. This sequence encodes CASSEMVLNTEAFF.

This clone has more than one count but fewer than ten. This CDR3 is also generated by other DNA sequences in the sample. This chain joins TRBV19 and TRBJ1-5; possible D gene TRBD1, 5 bases. The CDR3 covers 15 residues. With 1 base removed from V and 1 base from J, the gap between germline ends came to 8 bases. Per the germline V gene, CDR1 is LNHDA and CDR2 is SQIVND (reference sequence). CDR3 DNA: TGTGCCAGTAGTATAGGGGGGGAAAGCAATCAGCCCCAGCATTTT. Encoded protein: CASSIGGESNQPQHF.

The V and J genes are TRBV5-1 and TRBJ2-7; TRBD1 might be the D (5 bases). CDR1 is SGHRS and CDR2 is YFSETQ in the germline V gene. The CDR3 sequence is 14 residues long. V lost 2 bases, J lost 0 bases, and 9 bases lay in between. The CDR3 coding sequence is TGCGCCAGCAGCTTTAACACAGGCTCCTACGAGCAGTACTTC. Translating it yields CASSFNTGSYEQYF.

The rearrangement uses TRBV7-8 and TRBJ2-2; 10 bases are shared with TRBD1. The V gene's germline CDR1 is SGHVS and CDR2 FQNEAQ. The CDR3 is 17 residues long. Trimming cost V 5 bases and J 4 bases; bases outside gene matches: 10. CDR3 sequence (DNA): TGTGCCAGCAGCACCGGGACAGGGGTTCTTGGCACCGGGGAGCTGTTTTTT. It codes for CASSTGTGVLGTGELFF. The variable domain in full, completed from reference TRBV7-8 and TRBJ2-2, reads GAGVSQSPRYKVAKRGQDVALRCDPISGHVSLFWYQQALGQGPEFLTYFQNEAQLDKSGLPSDRFFAERPEGSVSTLKIQRTQQEDSAVYLCASSTGTGVLGTGELFFGEGSRLTVL.

The V call is TRBV6-5, the J call TRBJ1-5; 7 nucleotides match TRBD1. This CDR3 is 15 amino acids long. The germline V gene has CDR1 MNHEY and CDR2 SVGAGI. The V gene end was trimmed by 6 bases and the J gene end by 4 bases; junction bases not matched to a gene: 9. The CDR3 DNA follows: TGTGCCAGCAGCTCCGGACAGGTTAATAATCAGCCCCAGCATTTT. This encodes CASSSGQVNNQPQHF.

The chain employs TRBV5-1 and TRBJ2-7; D might be TRBD1 (5 bases). CDR1 is SGHRS and CDR2 is YFSETQ in the germline V gene. Trimming pared 1 base from V and 1 base from J, leaving 15 bases between. The CDR3 contains 16 residues. CDR3 residues: CASSLNVGAQSYEQYF. The DNA of the CDR3 is TGCGCCAGCAGCTTGAACGTAGGGGCTCAGTCCTACGAGCAGTACTTC.

The gene calls are TRBV6-5 and TRBJ1-2; TRBD1 aligns across 7 bases. CDR1 and CDR2 from the germline V gene are MNHEY and SVGAGI. After removal of 2 bases from V and 6 bases from J, the junction contained 6 bases not matched to a gene. CDR3 size: 14 residues. The CDR3 DNA is TGTGCCAGCAGTTACCAAGGACAGGCGGATGGCTACACCTTC. Translating gives CASSYQGQADGYTF.

This clone was seen only a few times. This chain joins TRBV27 and TRBJ1-4; 10 bases line up with TRBD1. With 4 bases clipped from V and 4 bases from J, the junction kept 3 bases outside the gene matches. The CDR3 contains 15 residues. From germline, CDR1 is MNHEY and CDR2 SMNVEV (reference sequence). CDR3 coding DNA: TGTGCCAGCAGTTGGGGACAGGGGCTTAATGAAAAACTGTTTTTT. Amino acid sequence: CASSWGQGLNEKLFF.

CDR3: CATSRVLAGVYNEQFF. The CDR3 DNA is TGTGCCACCAGCAGAGTCCTAGCGGGGGTCTACAATGAGCAGTTCTTC. The chain joins TRBV15 to TRBJ2-1; 10 positions match TRBD2. The CDR3 consists of 16 residues. The V gene end was trimmed by 1 base and the J gene end by 3 bases; junction bases not matched to a gene: 3. Germline V gene data show CDR1 as LNHNV and CDR2 as YYDKDF (reference sequence).

This chain uses TRBV7-8 with TRBJ2-3, with D possibly TRBD1 on 6 matching bases. The CDR3 covers 15 residues. Trimming took off 7 bases at V and 0 bases at J, with 14 bases between the two ends. Germline CDR1 reads SGHVS; CDR2 reads FQNEAQ. The CDR3 spells CASTQGSGSTDTQYF. The CDR3 nucleotides read TGTGCCAGCACCCAGGGGAGCGGAAGCACAGATACGCAGTATTTT. Full variable domain (rest looked up from reference TRBV7-8 and TRBJ2-3): GAGVSQSPRYKVAKRGQDVALRCDPISGHVSLFWYQQALGQGPEFLTYFQNEAQLDKSGLPSDRFFAERPEGSVSTLKIQRTQQEDSAVYLCASTQGSGSTDTQYFGPGTRLTVL.

This clone was seen only once. V is TRBV10-3 and J is TRBJ2-7, with TRBD2 matching 9 bases. Germline V gives CDR1 ENHRY, CDR2 SYGVKD. The CDR3 consists of 15 residues. V was pared by 6 bases and J by 0 bases, with 6 bases of the junction left unmatched. CDR3 protein: CAISAGTSSSYEQYF. Here the CDR3 DNA reads TGTGCCATCAGCGCCGGGACTAGCAGCTCCTACGAGCAGTACTTC.

V usage is TRBV2 and J usage is TRBJ2-7, with TRBD2 matching 8 bases. V was clipped by 11 bases and J by 1 base; unmatched bases: 7. This CDR3 is built from 13 residues. Germline loops: CDR1 SNHLY, CDR2 FYNNEI. CDR3 nucleotides: TGTGCCGCGGGGACTAGAGGATCCTACGAGCAGTACTTC. Translating gives CAAGTRGSYEQYF.

The sample holds a few counts of this clone. This chain links TRBV5-1 with TRBJ1-4; the D is unclear. Germline values: CDR1 SGHRS, CDR2 YFSETQ. V lost 5 bases to trimming and J lost 0 bases, with 11 bases between them. There are 15 residues in the CDR3. The CDR3 nucleotides are TGCGCCAGCAGTCGGGAGAGTACAACTAATGAAAAACTGTTTTTT. It encodes CASSRESTTNEKLFF.

This chain connects TRBV27 to TRBJ2-3; TRBD2 matches at 11 bases. This CDR3 has 17 amino acids. Germline V gene sequence: CDR1 MNHEY, CDR2 SMNVEV (reference sequence). The J segment lost 4 bases and the V segment lost 7 bases, leaving 13 bases of the junction unmatched. CDR3 residues: CASNPLVAGGLADTQYF. The CDR3 DNA reads TGTGCCAGCAACCCGCTCGTAGCGGGAGGGTTGGCAGATACGCAGTATTTT.

This clone was counted between two and nine times. The V call is TRBV2, the J call TRBJ2-7; unclear D gene. The CDR3 contains 11 residues. Germline loops: CDR1 SNHLY, CDR2 FYNNEI. V dropped 7 bases and J dropped 6 bases, with 10 bases sitting between them. The CDR3 here is CASNFPGEQYF. The CDR3 DNA reads TGTGCCAGCAACTTTCCTGGCGAGCAGTACTTC. Supplemented by reference TRBV2 and TRBJ2-7, the full variable domain reads EPEVTQTPSHQVTQMGQEVILRCVPISNHLYFYWYRQILGQKVEFLVSFYNNEISEKSEIFDDQFSVERPDGSNFTLKIRSTKLEDSAMYFCASNFPGEQYFGPGTRLTVT.

This chain links TRBV30 with TRBJ2-7; a weak D match, TRBD2 (6 bases). The CDR3 has 13 residues. Germline CDR1 reads GTSNPN; CDR2 reads SVGIG (reference sequence). Trimming shortened V by 7 bases and J by 5 bases, and 18 bases separated the two germline ends. For the CDR3, the DNA is TGTGCCTCGGGGGATTCAGGGATCCACGAGCAGTACTTC. Protein: CASGDSGIHEQYF.

The rearrangement links TRBV27 to TRBJ2-1; TRBD2 matches 14 bases. The CDR3 consists of 19 residues. Trimming cost V 4 bases and J 6 bases; bases outside gene matches: 14. CDR1 is MNHEY and CDR2 is SMNVEV in the germline V gene (reference sequence). The CDR3 DNA reads TGTGCCAGCAGTTCCATCGCCGGGACTAGCGGGAGTCCCTCCAATGAGCAGTTCTTC. This sequence encodes CASSSIAGTSGSPSNEQFF.

This clone was counted a single time. V usage is TRBV7-6 and J usage is TRBJ2-7; 8 bases fit TRBD2. Trimming took 1 base from V and 1 from J; bases not matched to a gene: 9. Germline V lookup: CDR1 SGHVS, CDR2 FNYEAQ. This CDR3 has 17 amino acids. This CDR3 reads CASSLGGGSGTSYEQYF. The CDR3 bases are TGTGCCAGCAGCTTAGGGGGCGGTAGCGGGACTTCCTACGAGCAGTACTTC.

The chain couples TRBV28 to TRBJ2-1, with a possible D match to TRBD2 (5 bases). The V gene's germline CDR1 is MDHEN and CDR2 SYDVKM. The CDR3 loop spans 15 amino acids. V lost 8 bases to trimming and J lost 2 bases, with 16 bases between them. CDR3 residues: CASLYRTAAYNEQFF. For the CDR3, the DNA is TGTGCCAGCCTCTACCGGACTGCGGCCTACAATGAGCAGTTCTTC.

The chain recombines TRBV12-5 with TRBJ1-5; D call uncertain. Germline values: CDR1 LGHNT, CDR2 FRNRAP. The CDR3 is 15 residues long. V shed 6 bases and J shed 2 bases, with 14 bases lying between them. Here the CDR3 reads CASGPPRGGNQPQHF. CDR3 DNA: TGTGCTAGTGGCCCCCCCCGGGGAGGCAATCAGCCCCAGCATTTT.

The chain joins TRBV4-2 to TRBJ2-5, with TRBD1 as a possible D gene (5 bases). The ends were cut back, 0 bases at V and 7 bases at J, with 15 bases in the middle. The CDR3 length is 15 residues. Germline CDR1 and CDR2: LGHNA and YNFKEQ. CDR3 sequence reads: CASSQEGQVRGTQYF. In nucleotides, the CDR3 is TGTGCCAGCAGCCAAGAGGGGCAGGTCCGTGGGACCCAGTACTTC.

The chain joins TRBV30 to TRBJ1-1; maybe TRBD1 (5 bases). V lost 4 bases, J lost 5 bases, and 11 bases lay in between. The CDR3 runs to 12 residues. Germline values: CDR1 GTSNPN, CDR2 SVGIG (reference sequence). The CDR3 sequence is CAWKRGSTEAFF. The CDR3 DNA is TGTGCCTGGAAAAGGGGTTCTACTGAAGCTTTCTTT.

V and J are TRBV29-1 and TRBJ2-7, with 9 positions matching TRBD2. The junction had 2 bases not matched to a gene; V was cut back by 2 bases and J by 0 bases. Germline V gene data show CDR1 as SQVTM and CDR2 as ANQGSEA. CDR3 size: 14 residues. As DNA, the CDR3 is TGCAGCGTTGAAACTAGCGGGCGCTCCTACGAGCAGTACTTC. Its translation is CSVETSGRSYEQYF.